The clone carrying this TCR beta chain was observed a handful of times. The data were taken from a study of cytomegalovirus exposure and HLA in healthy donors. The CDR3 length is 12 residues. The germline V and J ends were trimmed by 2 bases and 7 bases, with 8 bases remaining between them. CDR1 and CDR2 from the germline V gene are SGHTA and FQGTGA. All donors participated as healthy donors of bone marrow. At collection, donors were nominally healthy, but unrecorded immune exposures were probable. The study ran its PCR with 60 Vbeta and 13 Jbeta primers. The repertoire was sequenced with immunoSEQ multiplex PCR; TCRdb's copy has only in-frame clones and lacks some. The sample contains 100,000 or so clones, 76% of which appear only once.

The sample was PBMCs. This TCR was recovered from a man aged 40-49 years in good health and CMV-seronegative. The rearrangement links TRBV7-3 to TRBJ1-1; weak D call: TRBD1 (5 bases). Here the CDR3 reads CASSLGRDEAFF. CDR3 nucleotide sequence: TGTGCCAGCAGCTTAGGCAGGGATGAAGCTTTCTTT.